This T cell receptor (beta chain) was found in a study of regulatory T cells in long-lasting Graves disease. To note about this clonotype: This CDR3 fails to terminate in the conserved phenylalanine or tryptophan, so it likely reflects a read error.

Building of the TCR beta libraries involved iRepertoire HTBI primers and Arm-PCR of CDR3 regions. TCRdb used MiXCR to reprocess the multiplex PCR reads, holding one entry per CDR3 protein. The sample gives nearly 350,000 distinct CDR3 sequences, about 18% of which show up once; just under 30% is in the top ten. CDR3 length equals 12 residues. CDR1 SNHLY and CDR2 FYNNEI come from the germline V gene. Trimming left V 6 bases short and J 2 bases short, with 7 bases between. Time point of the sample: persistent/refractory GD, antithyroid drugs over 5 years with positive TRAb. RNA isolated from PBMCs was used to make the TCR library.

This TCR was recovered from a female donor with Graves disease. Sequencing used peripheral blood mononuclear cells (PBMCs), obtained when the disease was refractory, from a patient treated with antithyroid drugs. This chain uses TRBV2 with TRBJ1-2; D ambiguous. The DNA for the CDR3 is TGTGCCAGCAGCGGGGAGAACTATGGCTACACCCTC. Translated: CASSGENYGYTL.